This T cell receptor (beta chain) was profiled in a study of CD8 T cells in Susac syndrome. RNA amounts of 0.5 to 1 ug underwent reverse transcription with random hexamers. Multiplex immunoSEQ PCR targeted 54 Vbeta and 13 Jbeta TCR beta segments. Each CDR3 protein gets one entry after TCRdb re-called the immunoSEQ multiplex PCR reads with MiXCR. The table has more than 95,000 distinct CDR3 sequences, approximately 93% seen once. The CDR3 runs to 14 residues. Germline CDR1 reads GTSNPN; CDR2 reads SVGIG (reference sequence). CD8+ and CD4+ T cells from blood underwent TCR beta sequencing, which was carried out in a high-throughput format. TEMRA cells were FACS-enriched, while CD8+ and CD4+ T cells were negatively isolated.

The clonotype was recovered from a human donor with multiple sclerosis. Sequencing used CD4+ T cells from PBMCs. V gene TRBV30 combines with J gene TRBJ2-5, with 11 bases that match TRBD1. The CDR3 loop is CALGQGATLETQYF. Written as DNA, the CDR3 is TGTGCTCTTGGACAGGGGGCGACGCTCGAGACCCAGTACTTC.